Listed here are 10 T cell receptor beta chains from one sample, sequenced in a study of T cells in Graves' hyperthyroidism and ophthalmopathy. Amplification yielded TCR beta CDR3 regions, with RNA transcripts as the source. The HTBI primer set served for first-round RT-PCR of the TCR CDR3. TCRdb used MiXCR to reprocess the multiplex PCR reads, holding one entry per CDR3 protein. The profile shows about 570,000 distinct CDR3 sequences, 35% to 55% of them singletons. Material: peripheral blood or thyroid tissue (not recorded which). These receptors were obtained from an adult woman with Graves' disease, either hyperthyroidism or ophthalmopathy (not recorded which).

This chain joins TRBV29-1 and TRBJ1-5, with D hard to call. CDR1 and CDR2 from the germline V gene are SQVTM and ANQGSEA. V dropped 4 bases and J dropped 1 base, with 20 bases sitting between them. The CDR3 runs 17 residues. DNA of the CDR3: TGCAGCGTTGCGGGGAGCGGGGAGGAACGGAGCAATCAGCCCCAGCATTTT. Amino acid sequence: CSVAGSGEERSNQPQHF.

The chain recombines TRBV29-1 with TRBJ2-2, with 10 nucleotides matching TRBD1. Trimming cost V 8 bases and J 5 bases; bases outside gene matches: 8. The CDR3 is made up of 14 amino acids. CDR1 is SQVTM and CDR2 is ANQGSEA in the germline V gene. The CDR3 is CSTSSGQGTGELFF. In DNA, the CDR3 is TGCAGCACTAGCTCGGGACAGGGGACCGGGGAGCTGTTTTTT.

The V gene is TRBV20-1, the J gene TRBJ1-1, with TRBD1 matching 9 bases. Looked up from germline, CDR1 is DFQATT and CDR2 is SNEGSKA (reference sequence). The CDR3 is 15 amino acids. V gave up 0 bases and J gave up 1 base; unmatched junction bases: 3. The CDR3 loop reads CSARDGQGTNTEAFF. CDR3 in DNA: TGCAGTGCTAGAGATGGACAGGGGACGAACACTGAAGCTTTCTTT.

The chain couples TRBV12-3 or TRBV12-4 to TRBJ2-7; perhaps D is TRBD1 or TRBD2 (5 bases each). This CDR3 is built from 15 residues. Trimming pared 4 bases from V and 4 bases from J, leaving 17 bases between. CDR3 coding DNA: TGTGCCAGCAGTTGGCCGGGACCCAGTCCTTACGAGCAGTACTTC. It is translated as CASSWPGPSPYEQYF.

With respect to this clonotype: A read error is likely, as this CDR3 ends without the conserved phenylalanine or tryptophan. This chain links TRBV12-3 or TRBV12-4 with TRBJ1-2; D may be TRBD1 (6 bases). The CDR3 is made up of 14 amino acids. V lost 7 bases, J lost 4 bases, and 16 bases lay in between. The CDR3 coding sequence is TGTGCCAGCAAGGGGGGAGTCGCTCCCTATGGCTACACCCTC. Translated: CASKGGVAPYGYTL.

V usage is TRBV2 and J usage is TRBJ2-7, with D perhaps matching TRBD1 or TRBD2 (7 bases each). In germline, CDR1 is SNHLY, CDR2 FYNNEI. V was pared by 8 bases and J by 3 bases, with 20 bases between. This CDR3 contains 15 residues. The CDR3 DNA reads TGTGCCAGCCAAGGGAGGGGGCGCAGGGGCTACGAGCAGTACTTC. Encoded protein: CASQGRGRRGYEQYF. Combining the CDR3 with reference TRBV2 and TRBJ2-7 gives the whole variable domain EPEVTQTPSHQVTQMGQEVILRCVPISNHLYFYWYRQILGQKVEFLVSFYNNEISEKSEIFDDQFSVERPDGSNFTLKIRSTKLEDSAMYFCASQGRGRRGYEQYFGPGTRLTVT.

Concerning this clonotype: It is likely a read error, because the conserved phenylalanine at the end of the CDR3 is missing. This chain links TRBV28 with TRBJ2-7; D is perhaps TRBD2 (7 bases). There are 19 residues in the CDR3. The ends were cut back, 2 bases at V and 2 bases at J, with 25 bases in the middle. CDR1 and CDR2 from the germline V gene are MDHEN and SYDVKM. The CDR3 is CASSLPLTKTGAGTYEQYL. The CDR3, as DNA: TGTGCCAGCAGTTTACCGCTTACGAAGACAGGAGCGGGAACCTACGAGCAGTACCTC.

The CDR3: CASSYQTGEGGYTF. In DNA, the CDR3 is TGCGCCAGCAGCTATCAGACAGGTGAGGGTGGCTACACCTTC. The chain is built from TRBV5-1 and TRBJ1-2; maybe TRBD1 (6 bases). CDR1 and CDR2 (germline): SGHRS, YFSETQ. The CDR3 is made up of 14 amino acids. With 3 bases removed from V and 7 bases from J, the gap between germline ends came to 16 bases.

In this sample, this clonotype turned up a few times. The chain has TRBV5-1 and TRBJ1-1, with no clear D. V was cut by 2 bases and J by 1 base, with 6 bases left in between. The CDR3 is made up of 13 amino acids. CDR1 SGHRS and CDR2 YFSETQ come from the germline V gene. CDR3 DNA: TGCGCCAGCAGCTTTGCATCGAACACTGAAGCTTTCTTT. Its translation is CASSFASNTEAFF.

V is TRBV13 and J is TRBJ1-2; D is ambiguous. The ends were cut back, 1 base at V and 2 bases at J, with 17 bases in the middle. This CDR3 region has 17 residues. Germline V gene sequence: CDR1 PRHDT, CDR2 FYEKMQ (reference sequence). The CDR3 spells CASSLVPRTETNYGYTF. For the CDR3, the DNA is TGTGCCAGCAGCTTAGTCCCACGGACGGAAACGAACTATGGCTACACCTTC.